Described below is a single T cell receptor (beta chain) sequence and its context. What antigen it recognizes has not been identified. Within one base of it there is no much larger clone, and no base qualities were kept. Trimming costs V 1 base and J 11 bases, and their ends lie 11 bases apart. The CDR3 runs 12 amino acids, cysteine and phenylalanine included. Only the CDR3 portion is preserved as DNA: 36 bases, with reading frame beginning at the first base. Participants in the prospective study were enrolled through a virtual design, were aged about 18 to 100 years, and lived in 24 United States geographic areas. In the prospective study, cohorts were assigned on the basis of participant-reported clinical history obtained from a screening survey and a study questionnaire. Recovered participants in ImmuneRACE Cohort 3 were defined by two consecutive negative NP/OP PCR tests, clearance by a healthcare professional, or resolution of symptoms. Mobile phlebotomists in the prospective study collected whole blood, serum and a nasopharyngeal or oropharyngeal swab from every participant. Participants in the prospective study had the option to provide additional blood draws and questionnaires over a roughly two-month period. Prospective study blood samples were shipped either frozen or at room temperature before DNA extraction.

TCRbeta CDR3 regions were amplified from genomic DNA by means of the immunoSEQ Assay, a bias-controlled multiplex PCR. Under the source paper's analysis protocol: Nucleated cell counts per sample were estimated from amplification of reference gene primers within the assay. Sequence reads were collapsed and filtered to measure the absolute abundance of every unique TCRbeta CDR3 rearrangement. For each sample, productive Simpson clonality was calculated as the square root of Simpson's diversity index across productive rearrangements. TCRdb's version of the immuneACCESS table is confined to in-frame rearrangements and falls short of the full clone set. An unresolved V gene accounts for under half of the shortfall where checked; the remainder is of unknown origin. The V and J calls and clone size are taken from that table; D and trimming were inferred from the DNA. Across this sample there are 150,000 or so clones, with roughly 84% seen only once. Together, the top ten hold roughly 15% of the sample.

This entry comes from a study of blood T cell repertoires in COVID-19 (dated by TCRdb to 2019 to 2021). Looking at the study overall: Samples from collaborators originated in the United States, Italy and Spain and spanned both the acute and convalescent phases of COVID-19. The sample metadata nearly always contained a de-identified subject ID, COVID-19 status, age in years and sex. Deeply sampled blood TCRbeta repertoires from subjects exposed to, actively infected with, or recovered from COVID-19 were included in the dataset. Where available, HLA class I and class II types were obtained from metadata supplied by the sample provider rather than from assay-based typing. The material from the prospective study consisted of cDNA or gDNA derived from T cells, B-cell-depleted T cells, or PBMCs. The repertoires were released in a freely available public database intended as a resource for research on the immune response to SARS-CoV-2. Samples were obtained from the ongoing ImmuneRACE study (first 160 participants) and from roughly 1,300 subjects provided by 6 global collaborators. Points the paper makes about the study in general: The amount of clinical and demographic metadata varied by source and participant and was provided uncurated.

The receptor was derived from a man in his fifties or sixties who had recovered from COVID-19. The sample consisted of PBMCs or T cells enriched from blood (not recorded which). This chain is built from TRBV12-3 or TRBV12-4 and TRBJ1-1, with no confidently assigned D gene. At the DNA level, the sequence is TGTGCCAGCAGTTTAGAGACCGGAGAGGCTTTCTTT. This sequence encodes CASSLETGEAFF.